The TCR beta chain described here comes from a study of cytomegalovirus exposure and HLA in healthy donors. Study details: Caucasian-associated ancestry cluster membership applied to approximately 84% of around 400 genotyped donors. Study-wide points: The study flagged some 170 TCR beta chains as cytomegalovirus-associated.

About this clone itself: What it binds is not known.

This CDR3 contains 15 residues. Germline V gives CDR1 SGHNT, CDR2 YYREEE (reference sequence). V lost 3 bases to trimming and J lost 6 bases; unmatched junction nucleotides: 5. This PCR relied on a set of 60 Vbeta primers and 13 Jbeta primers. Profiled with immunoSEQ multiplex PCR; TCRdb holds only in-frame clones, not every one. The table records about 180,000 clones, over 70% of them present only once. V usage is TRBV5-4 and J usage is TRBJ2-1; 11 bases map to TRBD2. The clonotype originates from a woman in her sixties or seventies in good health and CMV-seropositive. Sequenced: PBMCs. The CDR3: CASSYTSGRSNEQFF. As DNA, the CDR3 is TGTGCCAGCAGCTATACTAGCGGGAGAAGCAATGAGCAGTTCTTC.